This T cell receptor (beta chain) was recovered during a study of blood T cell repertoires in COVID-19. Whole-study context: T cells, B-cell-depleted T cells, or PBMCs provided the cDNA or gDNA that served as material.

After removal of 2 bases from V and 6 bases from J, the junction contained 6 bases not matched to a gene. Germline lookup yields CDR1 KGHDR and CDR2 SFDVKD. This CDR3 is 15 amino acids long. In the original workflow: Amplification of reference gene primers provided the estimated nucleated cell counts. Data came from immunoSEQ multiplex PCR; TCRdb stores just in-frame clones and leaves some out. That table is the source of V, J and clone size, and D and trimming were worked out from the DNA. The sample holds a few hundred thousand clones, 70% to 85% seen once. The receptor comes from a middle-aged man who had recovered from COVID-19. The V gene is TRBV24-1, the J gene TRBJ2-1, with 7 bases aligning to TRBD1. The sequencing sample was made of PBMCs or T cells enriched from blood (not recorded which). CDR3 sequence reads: CATSDSIGTVNEQFF. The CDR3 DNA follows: TGTGCCACCAGTGATTCTATAGGGACAGTCAATGAGCAGTTCTTC.